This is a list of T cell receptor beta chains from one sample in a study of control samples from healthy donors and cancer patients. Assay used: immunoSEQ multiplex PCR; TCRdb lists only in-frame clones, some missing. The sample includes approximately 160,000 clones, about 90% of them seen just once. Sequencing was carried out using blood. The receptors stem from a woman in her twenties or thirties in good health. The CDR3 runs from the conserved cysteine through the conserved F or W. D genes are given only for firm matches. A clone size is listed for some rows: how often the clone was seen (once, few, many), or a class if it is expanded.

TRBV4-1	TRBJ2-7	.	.	TGCGCCAGCAGCCAAGAACCGGGACTTCCATCCTACGAGCAGTACTTC	CASSQEPGLPSYEQYF
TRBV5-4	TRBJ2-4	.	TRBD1	TGTGCCAGCAGCTCCGGGACAGGGGACATTCAGTACTTC	CASSSGTGDIQYF
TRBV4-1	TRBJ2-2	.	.	TGCGCCAGCAGCCAAACTCTCGCGGAATCGAACACCGGGGAGCTGTTTTTT	CASSQTLAESNTGELFF
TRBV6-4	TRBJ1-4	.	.	TGTGCCAGCAGTCCATCCCCGGACTCCGAAAAACTGTTTTTT	CASSPSPDSEKLFF
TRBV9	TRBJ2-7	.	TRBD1	TGTGCCAGCAGCGTAGACACGGGACAGGGCTCATCCGAGCAGTACTTC	CASSVDTGQGSSEQYF
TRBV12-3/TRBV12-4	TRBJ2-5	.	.	TGTGCCAGCAGGGATCTAGGGGGGACCCAGTACTTC	CASRDLGGTQYF
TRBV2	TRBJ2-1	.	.	TGTGCCAGCAGTGAAGTAAGGTACAATGAGCAGTTCTTC	CASSEVRYNEQFF
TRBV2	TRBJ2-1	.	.	TGTGCCAGCAGTGTCTGGGCCCAACTAGGGGAGCAGTTCTTC	CASSVWAQLGEQFF
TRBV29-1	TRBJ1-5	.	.	TGCAGCGTTGCTCCGGGCCCGGGTCAGCCCCAGCATTTT	CSVAPGPGQPQHF
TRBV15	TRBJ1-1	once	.	TGTGCCACCAGCAGAGATCTTGCCGTGAACACTGAAGCTTTCTTT	CATSRDLAVNTEAFF
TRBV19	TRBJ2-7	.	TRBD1	TGTGCCACCCACAGGGGCCCTTACGAGCAGTACTTC	CATHRGPYEQYF
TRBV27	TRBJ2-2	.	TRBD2	TGTGCCAGCACCACGACCCTGGCTAGCGGAGACACCGGGGAGCTGTTTTTT	CASTTTLASGDTGELFF
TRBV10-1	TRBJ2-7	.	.	TGCGCCAGCGAGGGTACTATTCTTCAGGACCTATACGAGCAGTACTTC	CASEGTILQDLYEQYF
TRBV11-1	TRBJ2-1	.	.	TGTGCCAGCAGCTTTGGACTAAAGCAGTTCTTC	CASSFGLKQFF
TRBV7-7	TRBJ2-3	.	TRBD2	TGTGCCAGCAGCCCCGGGACTAGCGGGGCCCTGGGGGATACGCAGTATTTT	CASSPGTSGALGDTQYF
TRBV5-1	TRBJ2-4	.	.	TGCGCCAGCAGCTTGGTTGAGGGGTCCAAAAACATTCAGTACTTC	CASSLVEGSKNIQYF
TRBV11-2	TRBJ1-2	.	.	TGTGCCAGCAGCTCCGGGGTGGGGGTCTATGGCTACACCTTC	CASSSGVGVYGYTF
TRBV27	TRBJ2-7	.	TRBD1	TGTGCCAGCAGTTTTACAGGGGGCGCCGAGCAGTACTTC	CASSFTGGAEQYF
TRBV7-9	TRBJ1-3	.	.	TGTGCCTGGGACCAGACCGTCGGAAACACCATATATTTT	CAWDQTVGNTIYF
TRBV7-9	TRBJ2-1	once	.	TGTGCCAGCAGCTTAGAGAGGCCTAGCGCTTACAATGAGCAGTTCTTC	CASSLERPSAYNEQFF
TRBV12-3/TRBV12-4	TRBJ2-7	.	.	TGTGCCAGCAGTTACGACTCCTCGCAGCAGTACTTC	CASSYDSSQQYF
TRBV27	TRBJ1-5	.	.	TGTGCCAGCAGTTTACAGGGTAGCAATCAGCCCCAGCATTTT	CASSLQGSNQPQHF
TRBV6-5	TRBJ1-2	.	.	TGTGCCAGCAGTTACTCGCTATTTGCCGGCTATGGCTACACCTTC	CASSYSLFAGYGYTF
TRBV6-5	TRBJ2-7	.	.	TGTGCCAGCAGTTCCCAGACTAGTCACGAGCAGTACTTC	CASSSQTSHEQYF
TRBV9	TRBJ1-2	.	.	TGTGCCAGCAGCGTAGCCCCCCGGAGTCTTAACTATGGCTACACCTTC	CASSVAPRSLNYGYTF
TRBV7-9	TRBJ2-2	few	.	TGTGCCAGCAGCGGCCCTGGACAGAGGCCGAACACCGGGGAGCTGTTTTTT	CASSGPGQRPNTGELFF
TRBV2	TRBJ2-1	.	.	TGTGCCAGCAGCGTATTCTACGGAGCGGGTATCGATGAGCAGTTCTTC	CASSVFYGAGIDEQFF
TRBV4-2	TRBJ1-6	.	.	TGTGCCAGCAGCCAAGACAGGGTACTTAAGTCTAATTCACCCCTCCACTTT	CASSQDRVLKSNSPLHF
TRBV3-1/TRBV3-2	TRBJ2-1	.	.	TGTGCCAGCACCCTAAGGGCAGGGAATGAGCAGTTCTTC	CASTLRAGNEQFF
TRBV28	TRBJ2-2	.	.	TGTGCCAGCAGTTTGGGGGGGGGCGGACCGAACACCGGGGAGCTGTTTTTT	CASSLGGGGPNTGELFF
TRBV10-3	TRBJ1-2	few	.	TGTGCCATCATTCCCACTCTAGGGAACTATGGCTACACCTTC	CAIIPTLGNYGYTF
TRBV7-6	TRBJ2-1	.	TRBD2	TGTGCCAGCAGCGAGACTAGCGGAGAAAGGGATGAGCAGTTCTTC	CASSETSGERDEQFF
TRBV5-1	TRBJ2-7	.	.	TGCGCCAGCAGCCCGGGCCCTCAGGGGATGATCTCCTACGAGCAGTACTTC	CASSPGPQGMISYEQYF
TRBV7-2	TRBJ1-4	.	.	TGTGCCAGCAGCTTAAGGGGTACAGGTACCGAAAAACTGTTTTTT	CASSLRGTGTEKLFF
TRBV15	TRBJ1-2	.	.	TGTGCCACCAGCAGAGATATGCAGGGAATTGGCTACACCTTC	CATSRDMQGIGYTF
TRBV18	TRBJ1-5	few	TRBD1	TGTGCCAGCTCATCGTCGGGACAGAGCAATCAGCCCCAGCATTTT	CASSSSGQSNQPQHF
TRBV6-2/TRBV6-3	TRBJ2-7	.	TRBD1	TGTGCCAGCAGTAGGCCGGGACAGGGGATCTACGAGCAGTACTTC	CASSRPGQGIYEQYF
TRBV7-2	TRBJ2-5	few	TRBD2	TGTGCCAGCAGCTTCCCAGCGGGAGGTGTGGAGACCCAGTACTTC	CASSFPAGGVETQYF
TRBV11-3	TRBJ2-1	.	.	TGTGCCAGCAGCTTGGGCCGGGAGAGGGAGCAGTTCTTC	CASSLGREREQFF
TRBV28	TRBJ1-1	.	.	TGTGCCAGCAGGACAGGTGCCGAAGCTTTCTTT	CASRTGAEAFF
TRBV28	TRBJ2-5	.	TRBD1	TGTGCCAGCAGTTTAATTCAGACGACAGGGTCGCAAGAGACCCAGTACTTC	CASSLIQTTGSQETQYF
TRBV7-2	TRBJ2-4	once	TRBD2	TGTGCCAGCAGCCCTCTGACTAGCGTTCACATTCAGTACTTC	CASSPLTSVHIQYF
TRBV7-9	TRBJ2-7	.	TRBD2	TGTGCCAGCACCTCTAAGCTAGCGGGAGACGAGCAGTACTTC	CASTSKLAGDEQYF
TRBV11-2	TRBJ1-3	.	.	TGTGCCAGCAGCTTAGTACTTGCTGGAAACACCATATATTTT	CASSLVLAGNTIYF
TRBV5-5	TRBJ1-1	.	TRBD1	TGTGCCAGCAGCTTGACAGGGGTGGGGAACACTGAAGCTTTCTTT	CASSLTGVGNTEAFF
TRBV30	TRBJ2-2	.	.	TGTGCCTGGGTCCAGGGGGGCACCGGGGAGCTGTTTTTT	CAWVQGGTGELFF